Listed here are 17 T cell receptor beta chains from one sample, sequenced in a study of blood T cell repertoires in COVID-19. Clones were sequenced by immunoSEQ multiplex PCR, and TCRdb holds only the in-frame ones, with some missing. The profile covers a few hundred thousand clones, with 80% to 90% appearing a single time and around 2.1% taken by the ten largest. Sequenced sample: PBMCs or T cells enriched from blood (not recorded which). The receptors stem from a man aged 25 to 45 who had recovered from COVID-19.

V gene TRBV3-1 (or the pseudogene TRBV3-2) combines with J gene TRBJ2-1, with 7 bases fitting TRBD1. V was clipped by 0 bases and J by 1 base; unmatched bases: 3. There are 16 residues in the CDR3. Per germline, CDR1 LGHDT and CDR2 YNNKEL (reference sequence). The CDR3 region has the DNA TGTGCCAGCAGCCAAGACGACAGGGTGTCCTACAATGAGCAGTTCTTC. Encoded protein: CASSQDDRVSYNEQFF.

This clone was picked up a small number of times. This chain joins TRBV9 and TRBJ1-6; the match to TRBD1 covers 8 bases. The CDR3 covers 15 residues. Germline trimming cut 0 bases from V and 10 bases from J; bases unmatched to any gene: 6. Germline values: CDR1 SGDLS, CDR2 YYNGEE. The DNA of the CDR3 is TGTGCCAGCAGCGTAGGGGGGGACAGGATCTCACCCCTCCACTTT. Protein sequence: CASSVGGDRISPLHF.

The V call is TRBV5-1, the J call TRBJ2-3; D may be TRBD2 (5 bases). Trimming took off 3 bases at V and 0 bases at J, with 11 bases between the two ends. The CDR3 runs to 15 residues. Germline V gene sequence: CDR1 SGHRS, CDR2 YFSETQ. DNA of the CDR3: TGCGCCAGCAGCTATCAGGACTTTAGCACAGATACGCAGTATTTT. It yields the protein CASSYQDFSTDTQYF. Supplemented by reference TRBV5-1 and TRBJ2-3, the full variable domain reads KAGVTQTPRYLIKTRGQQVTLSCSPISGHRSVSWYQQTPGQGLQFLFEYFSETQRNKGNFPGRFSGRQFSNSRSEMNVSTLELGDSALYLCASSYQDFSTDTQYFGPGTRLTVL.

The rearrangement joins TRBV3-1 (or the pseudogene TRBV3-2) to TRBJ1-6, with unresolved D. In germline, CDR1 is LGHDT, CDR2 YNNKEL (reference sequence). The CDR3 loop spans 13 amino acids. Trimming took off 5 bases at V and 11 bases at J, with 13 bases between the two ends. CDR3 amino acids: CASSSLLRPPLHF. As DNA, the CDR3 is TGTGCCAGCAGCTCCCTACTGCGCCCACCCCTCCACTTT.

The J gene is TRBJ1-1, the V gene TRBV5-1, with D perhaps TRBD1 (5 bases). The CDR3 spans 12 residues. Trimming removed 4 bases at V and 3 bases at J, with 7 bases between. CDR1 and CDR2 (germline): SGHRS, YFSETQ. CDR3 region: CASSPGDTEAFF. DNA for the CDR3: TGCGCCAGCAGCCCGGGGGACACTGAAGCTTTCTTT.

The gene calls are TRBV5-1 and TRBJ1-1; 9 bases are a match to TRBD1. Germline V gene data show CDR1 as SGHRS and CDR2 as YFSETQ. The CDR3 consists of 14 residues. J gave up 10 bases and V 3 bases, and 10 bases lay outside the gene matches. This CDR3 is CASSYRQGGGSAFF. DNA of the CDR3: TGCGCCAGCAGCTATAGACAGGGGGGTGGTTCAGCTTTCTTT.

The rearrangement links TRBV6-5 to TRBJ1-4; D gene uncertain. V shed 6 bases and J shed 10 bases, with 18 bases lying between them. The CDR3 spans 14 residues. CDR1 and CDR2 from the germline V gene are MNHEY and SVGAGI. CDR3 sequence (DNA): TGTGCCAGCAGGCCCAGTGGCGGGCGCCGAAAACTGTTTTTT. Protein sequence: CASRPSGGRRKLFF.

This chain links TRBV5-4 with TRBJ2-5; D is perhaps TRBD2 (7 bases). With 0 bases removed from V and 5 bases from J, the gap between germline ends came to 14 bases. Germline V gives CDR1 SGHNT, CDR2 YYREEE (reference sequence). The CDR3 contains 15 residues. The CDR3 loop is CASSLGGGATETQYF. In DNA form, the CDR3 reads TGTGCCAGCAGCTTGGGAGGGGGGGCGACCGAGACCCAGTACTTC.

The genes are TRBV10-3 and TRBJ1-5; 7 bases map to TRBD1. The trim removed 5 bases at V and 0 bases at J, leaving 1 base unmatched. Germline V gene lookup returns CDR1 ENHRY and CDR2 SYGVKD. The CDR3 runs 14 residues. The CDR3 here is CAISQGVSNQPQHF. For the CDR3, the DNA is TGTGCCATCAGTCAGGGGGTTAGCAATCAGCCCCAGCATTTT.

The CDR3 nucleotides read TGTGCCAGCAGCGTTGGACAGGGGCATTCACCCCTCCACTTT. Translated, it gives CASSVGQGHSPLHF. The V and J genes are TRBV9 and TRBJ1-6; 9 positions agree with TRBD1. This CDR3 has 14 residues. Losses at the gene ends were 2 bases for V and 8 bases for J; bases not matched to a gene: 2. CDR1 and CDR2 (germline): SGDLS, YYNGEE.

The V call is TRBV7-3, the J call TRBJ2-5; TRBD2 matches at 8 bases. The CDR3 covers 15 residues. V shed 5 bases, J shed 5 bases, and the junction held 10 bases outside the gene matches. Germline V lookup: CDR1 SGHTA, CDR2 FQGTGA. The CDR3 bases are TGTGCCAGCAGCGCGACCGGGACTAGTGGGGAGACCCAGTACTTC. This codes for CASSATGTSGETQYF.

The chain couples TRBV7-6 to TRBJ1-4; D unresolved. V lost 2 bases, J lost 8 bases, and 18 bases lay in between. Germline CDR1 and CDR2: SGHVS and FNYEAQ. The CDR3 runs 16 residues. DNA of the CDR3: TGTGCCAGCAGCTTACGGCGGTTAGCGGTGGGAGAAAAACTGTTTTTT. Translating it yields CASSLRRLAVGEKLFF.

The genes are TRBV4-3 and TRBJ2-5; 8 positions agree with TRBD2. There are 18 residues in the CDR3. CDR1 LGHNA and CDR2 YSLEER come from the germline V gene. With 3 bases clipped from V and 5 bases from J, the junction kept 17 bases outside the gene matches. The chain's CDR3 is CASSQRMRGAGVGETQYF. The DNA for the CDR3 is TGCGCCAGCAGCCAGAGAATGCGGGGGGCGGGTGTCGGGGAGACCCAGTACTTC.

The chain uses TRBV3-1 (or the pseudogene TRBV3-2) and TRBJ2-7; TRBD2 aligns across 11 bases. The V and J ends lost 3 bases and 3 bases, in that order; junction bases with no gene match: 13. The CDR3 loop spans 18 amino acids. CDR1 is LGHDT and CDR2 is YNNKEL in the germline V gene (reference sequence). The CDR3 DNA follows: TGTGCCAGCAGCCAGGAGAGGGCTAGCGGGGGGAGTATCTACGAGCAGTACTTC. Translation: CASSQERASGGSIYEQYF.

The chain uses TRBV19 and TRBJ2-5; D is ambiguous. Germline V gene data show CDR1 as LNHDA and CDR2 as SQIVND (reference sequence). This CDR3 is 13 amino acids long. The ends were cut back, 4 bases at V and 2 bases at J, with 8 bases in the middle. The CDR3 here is CASSKSRQETQYF. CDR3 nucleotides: TGTGCCAGTAGTAAATCCAGGCAAGAGACCCAGTACTTC.

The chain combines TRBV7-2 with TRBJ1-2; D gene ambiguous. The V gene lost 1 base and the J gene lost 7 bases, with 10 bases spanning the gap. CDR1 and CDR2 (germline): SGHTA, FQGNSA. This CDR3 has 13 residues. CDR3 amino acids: CASSLGRVPGYTF. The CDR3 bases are TGTGCCAGCAGCTTAGGACGGGTACCTGGCTACACCTTC.

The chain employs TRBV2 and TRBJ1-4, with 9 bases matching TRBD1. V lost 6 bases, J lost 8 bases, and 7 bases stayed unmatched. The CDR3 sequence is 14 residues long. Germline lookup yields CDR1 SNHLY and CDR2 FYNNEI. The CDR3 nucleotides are TGTGCCAGCAGACAACAGGGGGCAGGGGAAAAACTGTTTTTT. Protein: CASRQQGAGEKLFF.